The source of this TCR beta chain is a study of identical twins. Findings of the study overall: Conclusions came from cross-sectional statistical analysis, not from following the same donors. Twins shared out-of-frame alpha sequences with excess low generation probability. There were fewer insertions in abundant cord blood beta clonotypes, but memory repertoires showed no such pattern.

V shed 5 bases and J 3 bases; nucleotides not matched to a gene: 10. This CDR3 is built from 16 residues. Addition of a universal primer site occurred through template switching, and cDNA carried unique molecular identifiers. TCRdb reprocessed the 5' RACE reads with MiXCR, giving one entry per CDR3 protein. The sample lists some 500,000 distinct CDR3 sequences, approximately 15% seen once, with over 0.5% in the top ten. With respect to this clonotype: Its antigen is not known.

The same specimen was also included in a second study, on yellow fever vaccine responses in identical twins.

Material for sequencing was CD4+ T cells sorted from blood. This TCR came from a woman under 30 in good health. J is TRBJ1-5 and V is TRBV12-3 or TRBV12-4; 7 bases align to TRBD1. The CDR3 DNA sequence: TGTGCCAGCAGTCCGACCGGGACAGCTTTCAATCAGCCCCAGCATTTT. It specifies CASSPTGTAFNQPQHF.